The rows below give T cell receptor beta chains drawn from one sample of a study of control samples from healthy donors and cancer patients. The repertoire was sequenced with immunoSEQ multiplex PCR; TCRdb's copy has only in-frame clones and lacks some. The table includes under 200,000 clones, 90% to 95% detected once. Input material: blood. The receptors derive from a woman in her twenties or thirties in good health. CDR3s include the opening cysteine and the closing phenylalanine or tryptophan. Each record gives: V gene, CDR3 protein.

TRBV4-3	CASSPLGQATNEKLFF
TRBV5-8	CASSLVGYSNQPQHF
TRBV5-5	CASSFRGGNTEAFF
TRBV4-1	CASSQEVGVTYNEQFF
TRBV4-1	CASSQEVTSGGYEQYF
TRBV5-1	CASSPGTGGRGYTF
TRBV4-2	CASSQPLAEGNYNEQFF
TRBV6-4	CASSETSGSADTQYF
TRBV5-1	CASRETSTDTQYF
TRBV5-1	CASSSGVYEQYF
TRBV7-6	CASSRTGTDTQYF
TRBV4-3	CASSQGEQVTGELFF
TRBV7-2	CASSPGQGNVGAEAFF
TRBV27	CASSPRQNSPLHF
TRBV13	CASSFRTANEKLFF
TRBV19	CASSIGNSPLHF
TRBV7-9	CASSDPSGEASTDTQYF
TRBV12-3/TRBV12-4	CASSFGETQYF
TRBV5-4	CASSLGGLSTDTQYF
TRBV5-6	CASSLGGVNTEAFF
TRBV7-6	CASSLKRGGTDTQYF
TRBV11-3	CASSLVGGYGYTF
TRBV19	CASGVAPSTDTQYF
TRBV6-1	CASSDVAGGQETQYF
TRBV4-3	CASSQDPPTGGAGKLFF
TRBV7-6	CASSLGHWPYNEQFF
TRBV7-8	CASSLVTGGISNQPQHF
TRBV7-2	CASRLSGLQGPYGYTF
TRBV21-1	CASSKGARMNTEAFF
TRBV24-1	CATSDRRVQETQYF
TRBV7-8	CASSLIARDNEQFF
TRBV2	CASDRGVEKLFF
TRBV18	CASSPGVSHNEQFF